This T cell receptor (beta chain) is from a study of shared clonotypes between healthy human individuals. Between the trimmed V and J ends, which lost 7 bases and 4 bases, there was a span of 13 bases. Germline V CDR1 and CDR2: ENHRY, SYGVKD. The CDR3 has 13 amino acids. In its sample, this clone was seen a few times. In the CD4+ fraction, cells were divided into CD45RA+ naive and CD45RA-negative memory subsets. Evenly divided among several immunoSEQ plates was the genomic DNA of each subset. This table comes from immunoSEQ multiplex PCR, and its TCRdb copy is limited to in-frame clones, with some not included. Of under 2.5 million clones in the sample, about 90% were seen once.

The chain employs TRBV10-3 and TRBJ1-1, with D perhaps TRBD1 (6 bases). The sample was naive CD4+ T cells from PBMCs. Subset noted: CD45RA+ positively selected. This TCR was recovered from a man between 18 and 35 years old in good health. Some clones in this sample may be carry-over from other donors' samples. CDR3 DNA: TGTGCCATCAACTTACAGGGTATCACTGAAGCTTTCTTT. Its protein product is CAINLQGITEAFF.